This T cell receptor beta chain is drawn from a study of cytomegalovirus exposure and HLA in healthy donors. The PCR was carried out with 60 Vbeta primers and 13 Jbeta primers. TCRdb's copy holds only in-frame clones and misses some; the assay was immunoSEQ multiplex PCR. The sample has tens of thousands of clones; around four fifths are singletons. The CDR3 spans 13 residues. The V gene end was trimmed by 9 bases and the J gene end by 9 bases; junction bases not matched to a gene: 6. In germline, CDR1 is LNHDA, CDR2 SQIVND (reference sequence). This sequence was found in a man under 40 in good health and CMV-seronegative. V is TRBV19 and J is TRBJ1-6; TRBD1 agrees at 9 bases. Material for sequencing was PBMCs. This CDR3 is CASRGQGSSPLHF. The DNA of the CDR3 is TGTGCCAGCAGGGGACAGGGAAGTTCACCCCTCCACTTT. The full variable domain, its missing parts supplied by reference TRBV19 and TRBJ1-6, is DGGITQSPKYLFRKEGQNVTLSCEQNLNHDAMYWYRQDPGQGLRLIYYSQIVNDFQKGDIAEGYSVSREKKESFPLTVTSAQKNPTAFYLCASRGQGSSPLHFGNGTRLTVT.